Listed below are T cell receptor beta chains from one sample, sequenced in a study of T cells after yellow fever vaccination. TCRdb recomputed calls from the 5' RACE reads with MiXCR, one row per CDR3 protein. The sample holds hundreds of thousands of distinct CDR3 sequences; approximately 13% are singletons and the top ten take more than 12%. Material: PBMCs, obtained on the day of the yellow fever booster vaccination. The receptor source for this set is a man aged 25-45 years who received the YFV17D yellow fever vaccine. Each CDR3 is given with its conserved first and last residue. The D gene is left open where the match is weak. Only some rows state a clone size, as once, few, many or a class for expanded clones.

v_gene	j_gene	d_gene	abundance	CDR3aa	CDR3nt
TRBV12-3/TRBV12-4	TRBJ1-6	.	.	CASSFGGRGSPLHF	TGTGCCAGCAGTTTTGGGGGGCGCGGATCACCCCTCCACTTT
TRBV9	TRBJ2-1	.	.	CASSEGVSGRSYNEQFF	TGTGCCAGCAGCGAGGGGGTAAGCGGCCGCTCCTACAATGAGCAGTTCTTC
TRBV7-9	TRBJ1-6	.	.	CASSLQGGANSPLHF	TGTGCCAGCAGCTTGCAGGGTGGGGCAAATTCACCCCTCCACTTT
TRBV20-1	TRBJ2-3	TRBD1	.	CSAGVANQGADDTQYF	TGCAGTGCCGGGGTAGCTAACCAGGGGGCAGACGATACGCAGTATTTT
TRBV21-1	TRBJ2-3	.	few	CASSKPLLAGVVYLTDTQYF	TGTGCCAGCAGCAAACCCCTTCTAGCGGGGGTAGTGTATCTCACAGATACGCAGTATTTT
TRBV18	TRBJ2-1	.	few	CASSHMTGLSYNEQFF	TGTGCCAGCTCACACATGACTGGTCTCTCCTACAATGAGCAGTTCTTC
TRBV2	TRBJ1-4	.	.	CASRGDNEKLFF	TGTGCCAGCAGGGGGGACAATGAAAAACTGTTTTTT
TRBV29-1	TRBJ2-3	.	few	CSVQAGVSWDTQYF	TGCAGCGTCCAAGCAGGCGTCTCTTGGGATACGCAGTATTTT
TRBV23-1	TRBJ2-1	TRBD2	few	CASRGTSGRDF	TGCGCCAGCAGAGGGACTAGCGGGAGGGACTTC
TRBV27	TRBJ2-7	TRBD2	.	CASSSRAGVYEQYF	TGTGCCAGCAGTTCTCGGGCGGGAGTTTACGAGCAGTACTTC
TRBV20-1	TRBJ2-4	.	.	CSARGQALAKNIQYF	TGCAGTGCTAGAGGACAGGCCCTAGCCAAAAACATTCAGTACTTC
TRBV7-9	TRBJ1-1	.	few	CASSLVSLNTEAFF	TGTGCCAGCAGCTTGGTCAGCCTGAACACTGAAGCTTTCTTT
TRBV7-3	TRBJ2-6	TRBD1	once	CASSPGQGLFGANVLTF	TGTGCCAGCAGCCCTGGACAGGGCCTGTTTGGGGCCAACGTCCTGACTTTC
TRBV6-1	TRBJ2-4	.	few	CAITDRRAKNIQYF	TGTGCCATTACGGACAGACGCGCCAAAAACATTCAGTACTTC
TRBV24-1	TRBJ2-3	.	.	CATSDSRNVADTQYF	TGTGCCACCAGTGATTCGAGAAATGTCGCAGATACGCAGTATTTT
TRBV29-1	TRBJ2-3	.	.	CSVGRGSGNTDTQYF	TGCAGCGTTGGGAGGGGGTCGGGGAACACAGATACGCAGTATTTT
TRBV29-1	TRBJ1-2	.	few	CSSLSGTNYGYTF	TGCAGCTCTCTTTCCGGGACTAACTATGGCTACACCTTC
TRBV10-3	TRBJ2-7	.	.	CAISESATGLGYEQYF	TGTGCCATCAGTGAATCAGCCACAGGGTTGGGCTACGAGCAGTACTTC
TRBV7-2	TRBJ1-1	.	.	CASRPAWGGTEAFF	TGTGCCAGCAGACCCGCCTGGGGTGGGACTGAAGCTTTCTTT
TRBV12-3/TRBV12-4	TRBJ2-1	.	.	CASSFLATYNEQFF	TGTGCCAGCAGTTTCCTAGCGACTTACAATGAGCAGTTCTTC
TRBV5-1	TRBJ2-1	.	many	CASSFSKGSYNEQFF	TGCGCCAGCAGCTTCTCTAAGGGCTCCTACAATGAGCAGTTCTTC
TRBV19	TRBJ2-7	TRBD1	.	CASSLSSQGDEQYF	TGTGCCAGTAGTCTATCATCACAGGGGGACGAGCAGTACTTC
TRBV7-9	TRBJ2-7	.	few	CASSPKSPYEQYF	TGTGCCAGCAGCCCGAAGAGCCCCTACGAGCAGTACTTC
TRBV29-1	TRBJ2-7	.	.	CSVEGSEGAMDEQYF	TGCAGCGTTGAGGGGTCGGAGGGGGCTATGGACGAGCAGTACTTC
TRBV7-2	TRBJ2-7	TRBD2	.	CASSASSGRFYEQYF	TGTGCCAGCAGCGCCTCTAGCGGGAGGTTTTACGAGCAGTACTTC
TRBV5-4	TRBJ2-2	.	few	CASSSRTNTGELFF	TGTGCCAGCAGCAGCAGGACGAACACCGGGGAGCTGTTTTTT
TRBV20-1	TRBJ2-2	.	few	CSARVGSTNTGELFF	TGCAGTGCTAGAGTGGGGAGTACGAACACCGGGGAGCTGTTTTTT
TRBV10-3	TRBJ2-1	TRBD2	.	CATRLAGGDEQFF	TGTGCCACACGACTAGCGGGAGGAGATGAGCAGTTCTTC
TRBV14	TRBJ2-7	.	.	CASSQEWSYEQYF	TGTGCCAGCAGCCAAGAATGGAGCTACGAGCAGTACTTC
TRBV6-1	TRBJ2-3	TRBD2	few	CASSLSGRNTDTQYF	TGTGCCAGCAGTCTTAGCGGGAGAAACACAGATACGCAGTATTTT
TRBV5-1	TRBJ1-6	.	few	CASSRTDPNSPLHF	TGCGCCAGCAGCCGCACTGATCCGAATTCACCCCTCCACTTT
TRBV28	TRBJ2-2	.	few	CASSLYAGELFF	TGTGCCAGCAGTTTATACGCCGGGGAGCTGTTTTTT
TRBV6-2/TRBV6-3	TRBJ2-2	TRBD2	many	CASSLRLAGFTGELFF	TGTGCCAGCAGCCTCCGACTAGCGGGTTTCACCGGGGAGCTGTTTTTT
TRBV9	TRBJ2-3	.	few	CASSVSARLSDTQYF	TGTGCCAGCAGCGTATCGGCTAGATTGTCAGATACGCAGTATTTT
TRBV5-1	TRBJ2-1	TRBD2	.	CASSEGLATNEQFF	TGCGCCAGCAGCGAGGGACTAGCGACGAATGAGCAGTTCTTC
TRBV2	TRBJ2-1	TRBD2	.	CAISFGGTRLAASNEQFF	TGTGCCATCAGTTTCGGGGGAACCAGACTAGCGGCTAGCAATGAGCAGTTCTTC
TRBV10-2	TRBJ1-1	.	.	CASRADITSEAFF	TGCGCCAGCAGAGCTGACATCACGTCTGAAGCTTTCTTT
TRBV28	TRBJ2-7	.	.	CASQAGVADAYEQYF	TGTGCCAGCCAGGCGGGTGTGGCGGATGCCTACGAGCAGTACTTC
TRBV7-2	TRBJ2-5	.	.	CASSLHRETQYF	TGTGCCAGCAGCCTACATCGGGAGACCCAGTACTTC
TRBV5-5	TRBJ2-5	.	few	CASSFWAAAQETQYF	TGTGCCAGCAGCTTTTGGGCGGCGGCCCAAGAGACCCAGTACTTC
TRBV7-2	TRBJ2-7	.	few	CASSLSGLANYEQYF	TGTGCCAGCAGCTTGAGTGGGTTAGCGAACTACGAGCAGTACTTC
TRBV30	TRBJ2-7	TRBD1	.	CAWSATGGGLEQYF	TGTGCCTGGAGTGCGACAGGGGGCGGTCTCGAGCAGTACTTC
TRBV9	TRBJ2-2	.	few	CASSNTPIRNTGELFF	TGTGCCAGCAGCAACACTCCCATCAGGAACACCGGGGAGCTGTTTTTT
TRBV20-1	TRBJ2-1	TRBD2	.	CSATLAGPGGSYNEQFF	TGCAGTGCTACGTTAGCGGGCCCCGGGGGCTCCTACAATGAGCAGTTCTTC
TRBV9	TRBJ2-1	TRBD2	few	CASSVGPSGNEQFF	TGTGCCAGCAGCGTAGGGCCTAGCGGGAATGAGCAGTTCTTC
TRBV6-5	TRBJ1-1	.	few	CASSYSKGGDTEAFF	TGTGCCAGCAGTTACTCCAAGGGGGGGGATACTGAAGCTTTCTTT
TRBV15	TRBJ2-7	.	.	CATSRDGTNYEQYF	TGTGCCACCAGCAGAGACGGGACCAACTACGAGCAGTACTTC
TRBV20-1	TRBJ2-1	.	few	CSARGLLNEQFF	TGCAGTGCGAGGGGCCTTTTGAATGAGCAGTTCTTC
TRBV2	TRBJ2-1	.	.	CASTTYSYNEQFF	TGTGCCAGCACTACATACTCCTACAATGAGCAGTTCTTC
TRBV5-1	TRBJ1-2	.	few	CASSYNDRMGGYTF	TGCGCCAGCAGCTACAACGACAGGATGGGTGGCTACACCTTC
TRBV7-2	TRBJ2-2	.	.	CASTFAGELFF	TGTGCCAGCACGTTTGCCGGGGAGCTGTTTTTT